Following are 3 T cell receptor beta chains from one sample sequenced in a study of cytomegalovirus exposure and HLA in healthy donors. A multiplex PCR was run with 60 Vbeta primers and 13 Jbeta primers. The repertoire was sequenced with immunoSEQ multiplex PCR; TCRdb's copy has only in-frame clones and lacks some. This listing includes 90,000 to 100,000 clones. Sequencing was performed on PBMCs. These receptor sequences come from a woman in her 30s in good health and CMV-seronegative.

This chain links TRBV11-2 with TRBJ2-1; D might be TRBD1 (5 bases). Looked up from germline, CDR1 is SGHAT and CDR2 is FQNNGV. The CDR3 extends over 16 amino acids. V lost 1 base, J lost 2 bases, and 12 bases lay in between. CDR3 residues: CASSLVGAPPYNEQFF. DNA for the CDR3: TGTGCCAGCAGCTTAGTTGGGGCACCCCCCTACAATGAGCAGTTCTTC.

With respect to this clone: The same CDR3 arises from other DNA sequences in this sample as well. V is TRBV28 and J is TRBJ1-1; TRBD1 matches at 8 bases. Germline lookup yields CDR1 MDHEN and CDR2 SYDVKM. The CDR3 totals 14 residues. V lost 6 bases to trimming and J lost 2 bases; unmatched junction nucleotides: 5. CDR3 in amino acids: CASSSDRVNTEAFF. For the CDR3, the DNA is TGTGCCAGCAGCTCGGACAGGGTAAACACTGAAGCTTTCTTT.

J is TRBJ2-1 and V is TRBV5-6; D not resolved. In germline, CDR1 is SGHDT, CDR2 YYEEEE. This CDR3 region has 12 residues. V lost 5 bases and J lost 10, with 13 bases in between. In nucleotides, the CDR3 is TGTGCCAGCAGTGAATACCTGCGGGAGCAGTTCTTC. Amino acids: CASSEYLREQFF.